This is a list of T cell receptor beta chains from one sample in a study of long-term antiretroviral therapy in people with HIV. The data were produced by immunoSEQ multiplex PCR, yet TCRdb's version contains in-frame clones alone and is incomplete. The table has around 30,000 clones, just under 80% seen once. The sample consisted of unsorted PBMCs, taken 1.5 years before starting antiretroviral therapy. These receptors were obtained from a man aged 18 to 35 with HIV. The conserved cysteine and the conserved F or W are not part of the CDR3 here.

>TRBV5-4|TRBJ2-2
ASSGDRGDANTGELF
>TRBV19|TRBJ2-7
ASSIFGGGTYEQY
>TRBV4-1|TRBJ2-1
ASSQGLASGTDNEQF
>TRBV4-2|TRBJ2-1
ASSQALAGGSGEQF
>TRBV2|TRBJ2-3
ASSTDRGTQY
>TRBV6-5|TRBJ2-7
ASTSARANEQY
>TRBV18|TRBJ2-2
ASSPGQGFTGELF
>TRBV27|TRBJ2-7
ASSTQGGGSYEQY
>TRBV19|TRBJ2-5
ASRGSGPQETQY
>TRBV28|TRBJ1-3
ASMGRFTSGNTIY
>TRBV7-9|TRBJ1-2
ASSPQGFGYT
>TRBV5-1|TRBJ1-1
ASRPLEEGPQAEAF
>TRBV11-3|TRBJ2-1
ASSLSPLGEQF
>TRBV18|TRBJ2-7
ASSPATGAYEQY
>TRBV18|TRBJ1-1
ASSLGSIGNTEAF
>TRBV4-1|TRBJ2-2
ASSQTTGGNGELF
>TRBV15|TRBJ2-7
ATSREGYEQY
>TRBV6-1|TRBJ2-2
ASSLHRGTGELF
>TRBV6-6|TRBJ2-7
ASSSRDSTYEQY
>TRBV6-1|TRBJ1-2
ASIQRASYGYT
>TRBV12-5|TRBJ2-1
ASGLVLGQTNNEQF
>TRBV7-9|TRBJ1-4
ASSLEDEKLF
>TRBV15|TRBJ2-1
ATSRAGGPNEQF
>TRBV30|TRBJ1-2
AWSAPDSTIFVLWRYT
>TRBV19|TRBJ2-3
ASSIGLAGGSTDTQY
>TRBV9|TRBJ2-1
ASSAYGLGVNEQF
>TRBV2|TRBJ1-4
ASSPSGRSVGKLF
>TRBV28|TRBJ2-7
ASRGARSEQY
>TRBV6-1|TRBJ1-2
ASRRKDGDFYGYT
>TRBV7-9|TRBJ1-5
ASSQTGGNQPQH
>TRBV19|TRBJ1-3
ASSIRGGTGNTIY